These 2 T cell receptor beta chains originate from one sample sequenced in a study of blood T cell repertoires in COVID-19. Sequenced by immunoSEQ multiplex PCR; TCRdb stores in-frame clones only, minus some. The data hold 73,000 or so clones, with over 70% observed a single time. Input material: peripheral blood. The receptor set was obtained from a man between 50 and 59 years old with active COVID-19.

This clone has only a few counts. V is TRBV9 and J is TRBJ1-2, with a possible D match to TRBD1 (6 bases). Germline V lookup: CDR1 SGDLS, CDR2 YYNGEE. V lost 4 bases to trimming and J lost 2 bases, with 12 bases between them. The CDR3 has 14 amino acids. The CDR3 sequence: CASSPPGENYGYTF. CDR3 DNA sequence: TGTGCCAGCAGCCCTCCAGGGGAAAACTATGGCTACACCTTC.

The chain has TRBV25-1 and TRBJ2-1; a possible D gene is TRBD2 (6 bases). The CDR3 contains 15 residues. Germline CDR1 MGHDK, CDR2 SYGVNS. The ends were cut back, 3 bases at V and 7 bases at J, with 16 bases in the middle. DNA for the CDR3: TGTGCCAGCAGTGACCCGAGACTAGAACCGAATGAGCAGTTCTTC. Translation gives CASSDPRLEPNEQFF.